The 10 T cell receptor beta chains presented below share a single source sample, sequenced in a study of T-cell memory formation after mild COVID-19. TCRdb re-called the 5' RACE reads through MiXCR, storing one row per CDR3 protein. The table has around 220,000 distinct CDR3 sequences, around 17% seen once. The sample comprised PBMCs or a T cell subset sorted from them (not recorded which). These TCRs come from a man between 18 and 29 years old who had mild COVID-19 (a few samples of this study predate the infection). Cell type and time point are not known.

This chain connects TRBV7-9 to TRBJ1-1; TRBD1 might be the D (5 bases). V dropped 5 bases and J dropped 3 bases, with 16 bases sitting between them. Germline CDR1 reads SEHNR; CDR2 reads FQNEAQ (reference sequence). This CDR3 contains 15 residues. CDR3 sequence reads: CASSPPGQGDTEAFF. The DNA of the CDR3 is TGTGCCAGCAGCCCCCCTGGTCAGGGCGACACTGAAGCTTTCTTT.

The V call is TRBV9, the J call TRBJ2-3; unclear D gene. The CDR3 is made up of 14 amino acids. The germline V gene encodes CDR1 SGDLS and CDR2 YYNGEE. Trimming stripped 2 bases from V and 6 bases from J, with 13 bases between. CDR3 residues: CASSVSVSTDTQYF. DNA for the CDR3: TGTGCCAGCAGCGTTTCCGTTTCAACTGATACGCAGTATTTT.

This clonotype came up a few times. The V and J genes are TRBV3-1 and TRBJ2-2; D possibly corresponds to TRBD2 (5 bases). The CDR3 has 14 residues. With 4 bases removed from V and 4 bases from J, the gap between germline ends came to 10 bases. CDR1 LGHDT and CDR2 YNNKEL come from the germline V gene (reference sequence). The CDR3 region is CASSRRGSTGELFF. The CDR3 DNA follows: TGTGCCAGCAGCCGGCGCGGGTCCACCGGGGAGCTGTTTTTT.

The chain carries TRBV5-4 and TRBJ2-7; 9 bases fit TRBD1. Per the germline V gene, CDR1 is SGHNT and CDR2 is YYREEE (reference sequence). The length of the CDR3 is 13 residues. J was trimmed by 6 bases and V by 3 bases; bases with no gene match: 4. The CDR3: CASSWGGQGEQYV. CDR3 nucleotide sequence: TGTGCCAGCAGCTGGGGGGGACAGGGCGAGCAGTACGTC.

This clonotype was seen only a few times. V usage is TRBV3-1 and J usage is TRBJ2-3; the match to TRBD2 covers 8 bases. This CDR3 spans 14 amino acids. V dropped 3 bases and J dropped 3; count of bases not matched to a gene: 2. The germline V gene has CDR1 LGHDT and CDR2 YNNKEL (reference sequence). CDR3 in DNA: TGTGCCAGCAGCCATAGCGGGGCAACAGATACGCAGTATTTT. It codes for CASSHSGATDTQYF.

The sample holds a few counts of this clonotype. The CDR3 loop reads CASSLGGVGPYGYTF. In DNA, the CDR3 is TGTGCCAGCAGCTTAGGAGGGGTTGGTCCCTATGGCTACACCTTC. The V call is TRBV7-2, the J call TRBJ1-2; tentative D call: TRBD1 (5 bases). Trimming removed 1 base from V and 4 bases from J, with 13 bases in between. CDR1 is SGHTA, CDR2 FQGNSA, per germline. The CDR3 loop spans 15 amino acids.

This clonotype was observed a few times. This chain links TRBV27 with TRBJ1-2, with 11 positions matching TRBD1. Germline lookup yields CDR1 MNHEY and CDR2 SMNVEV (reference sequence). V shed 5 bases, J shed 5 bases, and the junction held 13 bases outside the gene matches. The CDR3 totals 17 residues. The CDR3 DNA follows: TGTGCCAGCAGTCCGATCGGGACAGGGGGGGCTGGATATGGCTACACCTTC. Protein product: CASSPIGTGGAGYGYTF.

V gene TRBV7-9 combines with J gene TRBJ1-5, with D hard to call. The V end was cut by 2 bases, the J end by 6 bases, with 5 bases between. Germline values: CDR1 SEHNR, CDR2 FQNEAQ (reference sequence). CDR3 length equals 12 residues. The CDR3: CASSLQIQPQHF. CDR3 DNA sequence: TGTGCCAGCAGCTTACAGATTCAGCCCCAGCATTTT.

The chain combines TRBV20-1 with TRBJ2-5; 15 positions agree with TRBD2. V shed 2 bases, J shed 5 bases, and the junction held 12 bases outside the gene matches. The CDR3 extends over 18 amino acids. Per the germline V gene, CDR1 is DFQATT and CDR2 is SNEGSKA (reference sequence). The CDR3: CSARLPGLAGGPEETQYF. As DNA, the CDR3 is TGCAGTGCTAGACTTCCCGGACTAGCGGGGGGGCCGGAGGAGACCCAGTACTTC.

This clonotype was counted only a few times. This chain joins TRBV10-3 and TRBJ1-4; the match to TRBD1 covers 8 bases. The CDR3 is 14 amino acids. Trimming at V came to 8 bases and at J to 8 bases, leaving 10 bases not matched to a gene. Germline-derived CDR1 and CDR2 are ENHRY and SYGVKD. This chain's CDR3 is CAIRGQGLREKLFF. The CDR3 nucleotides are TGTGCCATCCGAGGACAGGGACTAAGGGAAAAACTGTTTTTT.